This T cell receptor (beta chain) was observed in a study of regulatory T cells in long-lasting Graves disease. Study overall: Graves' patients, newly diagnosed, had taken antithyroid drugs under 3 months.

Assembly of TCR beta libraries relied on iRepertoire HTBI primers together with Arm-PCR of CDR3 regions. TCRdb reanalysed the multiplex PCR reads using MiXCR and keeps one entry per CDR3 protein. The sample records some 410,000 distinct CDR3 sequences, roughly 15% being singletons. The V end was cut by 2 bases, the J end by 6 bases, with 10 bases between. CDR3 size: 14 residues. Germline V gives CDR1 KGHDR, CDR2 SFDVKD. Points on this clonotype: Its antigen is undetermined.

Time point defined: newly diagnosed GD, antithyroid drugs for less than 3 months. TCR sequences were obtained from RNA taken from PBMCs. The study, taken as a whole, reports: The persistent group shared 2,500 or so public clonotypes, more than the approximately 880 shared by new patients.

These same data were also listed under a study on T cells in Graves' hyperthyroidism and ophthalmopathy. As reported in that work: Most clonotypes that expanded in the thyroid above 0.001 also showed up in blood.

The input for sequencing was peripheral blood mononuclear cells (PBMCs), taken at new diagnosis, from a patient treated with antithyroid drugs. The TCR sequence derives from a woman aged 25-40 years with Graves disease. V gene TRBV24-1 combines with J gene TRBJ2-1; D call uncertain. The CDR3 DNA reads TGTGCCACCAGTGATTCCCGGGCCTCCAATGAGCAGTTCTTC. Encoded protein: CATSDSRASNEQFF.